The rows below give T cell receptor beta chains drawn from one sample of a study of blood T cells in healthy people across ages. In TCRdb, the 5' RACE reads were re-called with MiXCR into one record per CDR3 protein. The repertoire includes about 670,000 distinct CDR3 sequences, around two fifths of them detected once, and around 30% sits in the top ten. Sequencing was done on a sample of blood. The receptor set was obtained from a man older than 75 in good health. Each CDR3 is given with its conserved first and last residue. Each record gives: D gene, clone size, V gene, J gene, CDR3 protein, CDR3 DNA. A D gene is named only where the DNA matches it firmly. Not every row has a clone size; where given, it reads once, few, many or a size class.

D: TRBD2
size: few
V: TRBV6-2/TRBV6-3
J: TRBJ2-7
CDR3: CASSRLGAGDYEQYF
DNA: TGTGCCAGCAGCCGCTTGGGAGCGGGAGACTACGAGCAGTACTTC

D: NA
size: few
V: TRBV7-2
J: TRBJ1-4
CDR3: CASSLVRTAANEKLFF
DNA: TGTGCCAGCAGCTTAGTCAGAACAGCGGCTAATGAAAAACTGTTTTTT

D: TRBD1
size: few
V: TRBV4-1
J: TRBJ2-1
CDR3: CASSQGGTGANNEQFF
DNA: TGCGCCAGCAGCCAAGGGGGGACAGGGGCGAACAATGAGCAGTTCTTC

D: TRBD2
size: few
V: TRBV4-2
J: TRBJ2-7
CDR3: CASSQGASGSSYEQYF
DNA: TGTGCCAGCAGCCAAGGGGCTAGCGGAAGCTCCTACGAGCAGTACTTC

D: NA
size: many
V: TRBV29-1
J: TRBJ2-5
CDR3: CSGQTAIQETQYF
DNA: TGCAGCGGGCAGACAGCGATTCAAGAGACCCAGTACTTC

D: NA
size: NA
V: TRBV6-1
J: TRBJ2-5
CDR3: CASTLSHSETQYF
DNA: TGTGCCAGCACGCTCAGCCATTCCGAGACCCAGTACTTC

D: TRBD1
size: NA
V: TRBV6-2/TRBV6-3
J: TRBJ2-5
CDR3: CASTLAGTGRETQYF
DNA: TGTGCCAGCACCCTGGCAGGGACAGGGAGAGAGACCCAGTACTTC

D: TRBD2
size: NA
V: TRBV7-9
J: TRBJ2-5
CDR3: CASSRLAGGPEVETQYF
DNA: TGTGCCAGCAGTCGTCTAGCGGGAGGGCCGGAGGTTGAGACCCAGTACTTC

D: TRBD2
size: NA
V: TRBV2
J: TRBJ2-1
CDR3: CASRTESGGRSSYNEQFF
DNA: TGTGCCAGCAGAACGGAAAGCGGGGGCCGTAGCTCCTACAATGAGCAGTTCTTC

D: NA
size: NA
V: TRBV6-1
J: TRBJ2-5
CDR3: CASSEAPRGPETQYF
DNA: TGTGCCAGCAGTGAAGCGCCAAGGGGACCAGAGACCCAGTACTTC

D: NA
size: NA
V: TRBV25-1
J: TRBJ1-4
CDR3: CASSESRGLKGEKLFF
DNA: TGTGCCAGCAGTGAATCCAGGGGCCTAAAAGGGGAAAAACTGTTTTTT

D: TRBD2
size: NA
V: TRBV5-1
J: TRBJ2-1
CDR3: CASSGRAGDSYNEQFF
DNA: TGCGCCAGCAGCGGTCGGGCGGGAGACTCCTACAATGAGCAGTTCTTC

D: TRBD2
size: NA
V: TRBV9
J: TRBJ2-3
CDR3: CASGLADSTGTQYF
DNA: TGTGCCAGCGGACTAGCAGATAGCACAGGTACGCAGTATTTT

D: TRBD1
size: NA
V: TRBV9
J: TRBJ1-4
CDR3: CASSVEGGGRAEKLFF
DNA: TGTGCCAGCAGCGTAGAAGGGGGCGGCCGAGCTGAAAAACTGTTTTTT

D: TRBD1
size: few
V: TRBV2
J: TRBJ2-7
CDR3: CASNADRGLAEQYF
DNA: TGTGCCAGCAACGCGGACAGGGGGTTAGCCGAGCAGTACTTC

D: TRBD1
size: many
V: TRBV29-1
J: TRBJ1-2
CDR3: CSAIGQGARSYGYTF
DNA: TGCAGCGCAATCGGACAGGGGGCGCGATCCTATGGCTACACCTTC

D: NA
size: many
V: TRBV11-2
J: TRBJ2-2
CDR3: CASSSGEYSGELFF
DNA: TGTGCCAGCAGCTCGGGGGAGTATAGCGGGGAGCTGTTTTTT

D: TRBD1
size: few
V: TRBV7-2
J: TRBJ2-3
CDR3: CASSLSPGTGFGAWYTQYF
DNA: TGTGCCAGCAGCTTGAGTCCCGGGACAGGGTTTGGTGCTTGGTATACGCAGTATTTT

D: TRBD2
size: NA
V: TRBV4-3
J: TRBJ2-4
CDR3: CASSQDPTSGGAKNIQYF
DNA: TGCGCCAGCAGCCAAGATCCCACTAGCGGGGGGGCCAAAAACATTCAGTACTTC

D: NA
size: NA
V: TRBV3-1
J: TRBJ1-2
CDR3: CASSLHTIGQTYYGYTF
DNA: TGTGCCAGCAGCCTTCACACGATCGGACAGACATACTATGGCTACACCTTC

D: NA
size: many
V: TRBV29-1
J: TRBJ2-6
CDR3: CSAIQSSGANVLTF
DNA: TGCAGCGCCATTCAGAGCTCTGGGGCCAACGTCCTGACTTTC

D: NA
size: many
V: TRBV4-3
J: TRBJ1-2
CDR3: CASSKTIRSNYGYTF
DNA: TGCGCCAGCAGCAAGACCATCCGGTCTAACTATGGCTACACCTTC

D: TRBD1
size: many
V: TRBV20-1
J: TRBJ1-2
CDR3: CSATRDRGSYTF
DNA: TGCAGTGCAACCCGGGACAGAGGGAGCTACACCTTC

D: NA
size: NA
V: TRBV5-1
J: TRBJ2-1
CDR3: CASSLGGEVNEQFF
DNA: TGCGCCAGCAGCTTAGGGGGAGAAGTCAATGAGCAGTTCTTC

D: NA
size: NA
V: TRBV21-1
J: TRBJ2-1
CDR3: CASSTRIAGEDEQFF
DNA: TGTGCCAGCAGCACCCGAATAGCGGGAGAAGATGAGCAGTTCTTC

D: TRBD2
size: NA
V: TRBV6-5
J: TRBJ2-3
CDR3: CASSYSRLAGDTDTQYF
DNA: TGTGCCAGCAGTTACTCGAGACTAGCGGGGGACACAGATACGCAGTATTTT

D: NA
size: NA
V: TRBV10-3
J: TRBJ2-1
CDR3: CAISELGEKGYNEQFF
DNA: TGTGCCATCAGTGAGTTGGGGGAGAAGGGGTACAATGAGCAGTTCTTC

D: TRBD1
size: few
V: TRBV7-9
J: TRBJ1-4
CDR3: CASSFGTANEKLFF
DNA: TGTGCCAGCAGCTTCGGGACAGCTAATGAAAAACTGTTTTTT

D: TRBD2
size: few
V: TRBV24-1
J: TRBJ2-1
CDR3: CATSEPYGTSIHEQFF
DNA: TGTGCCACCAGTGAACCGTATGGGACTAGCATTCATGAGCAGTTCTTC

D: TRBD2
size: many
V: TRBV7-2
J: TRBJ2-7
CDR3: CASSYGLVDEQYF
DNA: TGTGCCAGCAGCTATGGACTAGTAGACGAGCAGTACTTC

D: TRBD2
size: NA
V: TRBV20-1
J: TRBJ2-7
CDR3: CSARMAHRGSGRYEQYF
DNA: TGCAGTGCTAGAATGGCCCATCGTGGTAGCGGGAGGTATGAGCAGTACTTC

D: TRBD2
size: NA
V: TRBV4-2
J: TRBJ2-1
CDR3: CASSQGVAGTYNEQFF
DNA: TGTGCCAGCAGCCAAGGGGTAGCGGGGACTTACAATGAGCAGTTCTTC

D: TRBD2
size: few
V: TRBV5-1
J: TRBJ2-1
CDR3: CASSSRFSGSMNEQFF
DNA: TGCGCCAGCAGCTCCCGTTTTAGCGGGAGTATGAATGAGCAGTTCTTC

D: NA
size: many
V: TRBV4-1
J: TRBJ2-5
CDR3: CASSQGKLSAGETQYF
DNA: TGCGCCAGCAGCCAAGGCAAACTAAGCGCGGGAGAGACCCAGTACTTC

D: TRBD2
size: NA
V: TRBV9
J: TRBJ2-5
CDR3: CASSVNSGGAGGETQYF
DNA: TGTGCCAGCAGCGTAAATAGCGGGGGGGCAGGTGGAGAGACCCAGTACTTC

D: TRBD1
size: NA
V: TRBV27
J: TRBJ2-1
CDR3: CASSFFFRRDRGNEQFF
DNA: TGTGCCAGCAGTTTTTTCTTCCGCCGGGACAGAGGCAATGAGCAGTTCTTC

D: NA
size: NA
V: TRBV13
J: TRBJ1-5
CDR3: CASSLVVGIDNQPQHF
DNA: TGTGCCAGCAGCTTAGTTGTAGGGATTGACAATCAGCCCCAGCATTTT

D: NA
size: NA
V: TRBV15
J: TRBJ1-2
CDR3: CATSRPPGNYGYTF
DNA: TGTGCCACCAGCAGACCCCCAGGGAACTATGGCTACACCTTC

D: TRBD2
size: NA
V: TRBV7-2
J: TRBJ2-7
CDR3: CASSKPGLARREQYF
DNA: TGTGCCAGCAGCAAGCCGGGACTAGCGAGACGCGAGCAGTACTTC

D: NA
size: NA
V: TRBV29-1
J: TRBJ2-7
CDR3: CSVARSSDWPSYEQYF
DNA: TGCAGCGTTGCCAGATCTAGCGATTGGCCCTCCTACGAGCAGTACTTC

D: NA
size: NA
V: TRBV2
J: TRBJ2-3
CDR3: CASERMRSEDTQYF
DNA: TGTGCCAGCGAGCGAATGAGGTCAGAAGATACGCAGTATTTT

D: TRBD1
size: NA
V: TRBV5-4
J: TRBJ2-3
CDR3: CASKTGGKGTDTQYF
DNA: TGTGCCAGCAAAACAGGGGGCAAGGGCACAGATACGCAGTATTTT

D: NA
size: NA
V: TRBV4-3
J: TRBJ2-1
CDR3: CASSRMTPLSYNEQFF
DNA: TGCGCCAGCAGCCGAATGACCCCTTTGTCCTACAATGAGCAGTTCTTC

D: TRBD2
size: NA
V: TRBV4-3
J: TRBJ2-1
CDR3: CASSQVASGTNEQFF
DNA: TGCGCCAGCAGCCAAGTGGCTAGCGGAACCAATGAGCAGTTCTTC

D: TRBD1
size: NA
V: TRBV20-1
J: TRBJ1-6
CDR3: CSARDRQGSPLHF
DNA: TGCAGTGCCCGGGACAGGCAGGGTTCACCCCTCCACTTT

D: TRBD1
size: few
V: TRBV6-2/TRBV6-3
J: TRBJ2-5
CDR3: CASSRIGTARETQYF
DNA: TGTGCCAGCAGCCGAATTGGGACAGCCCGAGAGACCCAGTACTTC

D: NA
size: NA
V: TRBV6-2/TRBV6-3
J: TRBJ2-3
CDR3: CASSSRTIPDTQYF
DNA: TGTGCCAGCAGTTCTCGGACAATTCCAGATACGCAGTATTTT

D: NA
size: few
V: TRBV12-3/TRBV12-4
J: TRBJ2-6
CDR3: CASSPAGTGANVLTF
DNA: TGTGCCAGCAGCCCAGCAGGGACTGGGGCCAACGTCCTGACTTTC

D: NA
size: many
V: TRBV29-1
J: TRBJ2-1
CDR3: CSLKDRSSYNEQFF
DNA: TGCAGCCTTAAAGACAGGAGCTCCTACAATGAGCAGTTCTTC

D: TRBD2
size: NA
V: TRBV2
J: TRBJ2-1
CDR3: CASKQRESSYNEQFF
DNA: TGTGCCAGCAAGCAGCGGGAGAGCTCCTACAATGAGCAGTTCTTC

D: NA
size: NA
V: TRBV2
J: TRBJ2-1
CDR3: CASTLVQTSLETQFF
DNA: TGTGCCAGCACCCTGGTGCAGACCTCCTTAGAGACCCAGTTCTTC

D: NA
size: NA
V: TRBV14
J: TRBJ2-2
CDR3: CASSKKRTENTGELFF
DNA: TGTGCCAGCAGCAAAAAACGGACGGAGAACACCGGGGAGCTGTTTTTT